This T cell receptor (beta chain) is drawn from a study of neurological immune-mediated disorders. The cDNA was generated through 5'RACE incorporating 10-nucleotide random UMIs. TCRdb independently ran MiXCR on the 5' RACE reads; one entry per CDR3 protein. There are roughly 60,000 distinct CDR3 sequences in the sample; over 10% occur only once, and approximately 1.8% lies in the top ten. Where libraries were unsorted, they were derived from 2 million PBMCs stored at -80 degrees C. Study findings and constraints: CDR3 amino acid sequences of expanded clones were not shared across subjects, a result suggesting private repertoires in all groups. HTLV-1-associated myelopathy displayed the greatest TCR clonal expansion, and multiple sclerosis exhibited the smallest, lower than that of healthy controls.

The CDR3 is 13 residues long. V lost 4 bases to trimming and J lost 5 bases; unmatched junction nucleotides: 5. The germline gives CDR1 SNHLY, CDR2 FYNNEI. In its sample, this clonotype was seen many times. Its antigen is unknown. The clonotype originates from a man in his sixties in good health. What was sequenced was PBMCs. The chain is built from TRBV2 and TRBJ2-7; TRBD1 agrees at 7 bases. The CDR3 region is CASSAPQGDEQYF. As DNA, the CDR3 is TGTGCCAGCAGTGCCCCCCAGGGGGACGAGCAGTACTTC.